The 24 T cell receptor beta chains listed next were all sequenced from one sample in a study of response to subunit inactivated influenza vaccine. From the RT-PCR reads, TCRdb called clonotypes with MiXCR, one entry per CDR3 protein. The table records more than 200,000 distinct CDR3 sequences, more than 10% of them present only once. The sequencing used non-naive T cells sorted from PBMCs, collected 14 to 15 days before vaccination. The receptors were gathered from a man aged 50 or older who received an inactivated influenza vaccine.

The chain has TRBV9 and TRBJ2-7; TRBD2 agrees at 9 bases. CDR1 is SGDLS and CDR2 is YYNGEE in the germline V gene. V dropped 4 bases and J dropped 1; count of bases not matched to a gene: 9. This CDR3 comprises 16 residues. The DNA of the CDR3 is TGTGCCAGCAGCCCCGCTGGTAGCGGGAGATCCTACGAGCAGTACTTC. As protein: CASSPAGSGRSYEQYF.

This sequence joins TRBV5-1 and TRBJ2-5; TRBD1 matches at 7 bases. Per germline, CDR1 SGHRS and CDR2 YFSETQ. Losses at the gene ends were 3 bases for V and 3 bases for J; bases not matched to a gene: 11. This CDR3 region has 16 residues. The chain's CDR3 is CASSSGWQGVEETQYF. The CDR3 DNA is TGCGCCAGCAGCTCCGGCTGGCAGGGGGTAGAAGAGACCCAGTACTTC.

In this sample, this clonotype turned up many times. The junction departs from the called germline gene at one end, perhaps through a read error. The V gene is TRBV7-7, the J gene TRBJ2-2; D is ambiguous. Per germline, CDR1 SSHAT and CDR2 FNYEAQ (reference sequence). The CDR3 contains 15 residues. The CDR3 spells CASSSTPGLIGELFF. The CDR3 DNA reads TGTGCTAGCAGCTCAACCCCCGGGCTGATCGGGGAGCTGTTTTTT.

This clonotype occurred many times. The chain links TRBV4-3 to TRBJ1-3; D unresolved. V lost 0 bases to trimming and J lost 1 base, with 10 bases between them. The CDR3 totals 16 residues. Germline CDR1 LGHNA, CDR2 YSLEER. CDR3 DNA: TGCGCCAGCAGCCAAGATTTCCGGTCTTCTGGAAACACCATATATTTT. It encodes CASSQDFRSSGNTIYF.

V gene TRBV6-1 combines with J gene TRBJ2-1, with 7 bases fitting TRBD2. Trimming took 10 bases from V and 7 from J; bases not matched to a gene: 10. Germline values: CDR1 MNHNS, CDR2 SASEGT. The CDR3 length is 13 residues. CDR3 in DNA: TGTGCCACCTCACGGCGGGAGCTAAATGAGCAGTTCTTC. Translating gives CATSRRELNEQFF.

The chain has TRBV20-1 and TRBJ1-5, with TRBD1 as a possible D gene (5 bases). CDR3 length equals 13 residues. Germline V gene data show CDR1 as DFQATT and CDR2 as SNEGSKA (reference sequence). The V end was cut by 4 bases, the J end by 2 bases, with 9 bases between. DNA of the CDR3: TGCAGTGCTATAGGGGCGGGCAATCAGCCCCAGCATTTT. Amino acid sequence: CSAIGAGNQPQHF.

In DNA, the CDR3 is TGTGCCAGTAGTATGTGGTCGGGGGTCCCCTACAATGAGCAGTTCTTC. It specifies CASSMWSGVPYNEQFF. V gene TRBV19 combines with J gene TRBJ2-1, with a possible D match to TRBD2 (6 bases). V was shortened by 3 bases and J by 2 bases, with 14 bases between the two germline ends. This CDR3 has 16 amino acids. Germline lookup yields CDR1 LNHDA and CDR2 SQIVND (reference sequence).

This clonotype was seen only a few times. The gene calls are TRBV5-6 and TRBJ2-5; D may be TRBD2 (5 bases). Trimming removed 0 bases from V and 4 bases from J, with 16 bases in between. CDR3 length: 16 amino acids. Germline V gives CDR1 SGHDT, CDR2 YYEEEE. The DNA for the CDR3 is TGTGCCAGCAGCTTGGTACGGAACCTAGCAGGAGAGACCCAGTACTTC. This codes for CASSLVRNLAGETQYF.

This clonotype was recorded many times. The chain employs TRBV5-1 and TRBJ2-7; the match to TRBD2 covers 9 bases. V shed 2 bases and J 5 bases; nucleotides not matched to a gene: 5. The CDR3 is 14 residues long. Germline loops: CDR1 SGHRS, CDR2 YFSETQ. The CDR3, as DNA: TGCGCCAGCAGCTTTAGTAGCGGGAGTGACGAGCAGTACTTC. Amino acids: CASSFSSGSDEQYF.

This clonotype was detected a few times. V gene TRBV28 combines with J gene TRBJ2-2, with unresolved D. V was clipped by 6 bases and J by 0 bases, with 5 bases between them. Germline V gives CDR1 MDHEN, CDR2 SYDVKM. The CDR3 extends over 13 amino acids. The CDR3 reads CASRVSNTGELFF. CDR3 nucleotide sequence: TGTGCCAGCAGGGTATCGAACACCGGGGAGCTGTTTTTT. The complete variable domain, with remaining parts taken from reference TRBV28 and TRBJ2-2, reads DVKVTQSSRYLVKRTGEKVFLECVQDMDHENMFWYRQDPGLGLRLIYFSYDVKMKEKGDIPEGYSVSREKKERFSLILESASTNQTSMYLCASRVSNTGELFFGEGSRLTVL.

This chain links TRBV5-1 with TRBJ2-1; TRBD1 matches at 8 bases. The V gene's germline CDR1 is SGHRS and CDR2 YFSETQ. Trimming cost V 2 bases and J 5 bases; bases outside gene matches: 9. CDR3 size: 16 residues. The CDR3 reads CASSFVAAGGHNEQFF. The DNA for the CDR3 is TGCGCCAGCAGCTTCGTGGCGGCAGGGGGCCACAATGAGCAGTTCTTC.

In its sample, this clonotype was seen a few times. V gene TRBV20-1 combines with J gene TRBJ2-5, with 11 bases matching TRBD2. Germline CDR1 is DFQATT and CDR2 is SNEGSKA (reference sequence). V shed 6 bases and J 1 base; nucleotides not matched to a gene: 4. The CDR3 runs 14 residues. CDR3 sequence: CSAPTSGAQETQYF. The CDR3 nucleotides read TGCAGTGCCCCGACTAGCGGGGCCCAAGAGACCCAGTACTTC.

The V and J genes are TRBV10-3 and TRBJ1-1; 10 bases are a match to TRBD1. V gave up 10 bases and J gave up 2 bases; unmatched junction bases: 7. Per germline, CDR1 ENHRY and CDR2 SYGVKD. CDR3 length: 14 residues. The CDR3, as DNA: TGTGCCAGTCGCGGGACAGGGGACAACACTGAAGCTTTCTTT. Amino acids: CASRGTGDNTEAFF.

The V and J genes are TRBV27 and TRBJ2-3, with D perhaps TRBD2 (6 bases). With 3 bases removed from V and 4 bases from J, the gap between germline ends came to 17 bases. The CDR3 length is 16 residues. Germline loops: CDR1 MNHEY, CDR2 SMNVEV (reference sequence). CDR3: CASSFELAARADTQYF. The CDR3 DNA is TGTGCCAGCAGTTTCGAACTAGCCGCACGGGCAGATACGCAGTATTTT.

This clonotype came up a few times. The chain couples TRBV5-5 to TRBJ2-1, with 11 bases aligning to TRBD2. CDR3 length: 15 residues. The germline CDR1 and CDR2 sequences are SGHKS and YYEKEE (reference sequence). V shed 4 bases, J shed 4 bases, and the junction held 4 bases outside the gene matches. Here the CDR3 DNA reads TGTGCCAGCAGCCTAGCGGGGGGAGTTTACAATGAGCAGTTCTTC. It is translated as CASSLAGGVYNEQFF.

This clonotype was seen many times. The CDR3 coding sequence is TGTGCCAGCAGCGCCGGACAGGGTGATACGCAGTATTTT. Its protein is CASSAGQGDTQYF. V is TRBV7-2 and J is TRBJ2-3; 8 nucleotides align to TRBD1. The CDR3 spans 13 residues. The trim removed 5 bases at V and 6 bases at J, leaving 4 bases unmatched. Per the germline V gene, CDR1 is SGHTA and CDR2 is FQGNSA.

This clonotype showed up many times. This chain uses TRBV29-1 with TRBJ2-3, with a tentative D call TRBD2 (5 bases). Germline assignment: CDR1 SQVTM and CDR2 ANQGSEA. The CDR3 spans 11 residues. V was pared by 3 bases and J by 6 bases, with 7 bases between. CDR3 sequence: CSVDPSDTQYF. CDR3 sequence (DNA): TGCAGCGTTGATCCTAGCGATACGCAGTATTTT.

This clonotype was counted between two and nine times. The chain joins TRBV5-1 to TRBJ2-3; D may be TRBD2 (5 bases). The germline gives CDR1 SGHRS, CDR2 YFSETQ. This CDR3 contains 14 residues. V lost 4 bases, J lost 2 bases, and 11 bases lay in between. Here the CDR3 DNA reads TGCGCCAGCAGCGAGCAGCGGCCCACAGATACGCAGTATTTT. This codes for CASSEQRPTDTQYF.

This clonotype was counted a few times. The chain joins TRBV6-5 to TRBJ2-3; 10 bases map to TRBD2. From germline, CDR1 is MNHEY and CDR2 SVGAGI. The CDR3 runs 16 residues. Unmatched junction bases numbered 8, after V lost 2 bases and J lost 6 bases. The DNA of the CDR3 is TGTGCCAGCAGTTACGCAAGCGGGAGGGCCCGCGATACGCAGTATTTT. The encoded protein is CASSYASGRARDTQYF.

The chain recombines TRBV20-1 with TRBJ1-6; 7 bases fit TRBD1. The CDR3 is 15 residues long. Per germline, CDR1 DFQATT and CDR2 SNEGSKA (reference sequence). J was trimmed by 7 bases and V by 3 bases; bases with no gene match: 9. The CDR3 DNA reads TGCAGTGCTAGGATCGGGACAGTGCTAAATTCACCCCTCCACTTT. This translates into CSARIGTVLNSPLHF.

This clonotype was detected many times. J is TRBJ2-5 and V is TRBV7-8; 8 bases are shared with TRBD1. From germline, CDR1 is SGHVS and CDR2 FQNEAQ. The CDR3 extends over 15 amino acids. V was pared by 4 bases and J by 5 bases, with 9 bases of the junction left unmatched. CDR3: CASSSLGQVVETQYF. The CDR3 DNA reads as TGTGCCAGCAGCTCACTGGGACAGGTTGTCGAGACCCAGTACTTC.

This clonotype came up a few times. This chain joins TRBV30 and TRBJ2-1; D gene uncertain. V gave up 0 bases and J gave up 4 bases, with 4 bases separating them. The CDR3 covers 12 residues. CDR1 is GTSNPN and CDR2 is SVGIG in the germline V gene (reference sequence). The CDR3 loop is CAWSVGYNEQFF. The CDR3, as DNA: TGTGCCTGGAGTGTGGGTTACAATGAGCAGTTCTTC.

This clonotype was counted a few times. This sequence joins TRBV5-1 and TRBJ2-1; tentative D call: TRBD2 (5 bases). Between the trimmed V and J ends, which lost 1 base and 5 bases, there was a span of 16 bases. Germline CDR1 is SGHRS and CDR2 is YFSETQ. This CDR3 comprises 16 residues. CDR3 DNA sequence: TGCGCCAGCAGCTTGAGCCGGAGGCTAGAGGACAATGAGCAGTTCTTC. Its protein is CASSLSRRLEDNEQFF.

This sequence joins TRBV20-1 and TRBJ1-5, with TRBD1 matching over 9 bases. CDR1 DFQATT and CDR2 SNEGSKA come from the germline V gene (reference sequence). The CDR3 consists of 17 residues. The ends lost 2 bases at V and 2 bases at J; junction bases unmatched: 10. The CDR3 bases are TGCAGTGCTAGAACTAGACAGGGGGTGCAGCGCAATCAGCCCCAGCATTTT. It yields the protein CSARTRQGVQRNQPQHF.